The 5 T cell receptor beta chains below come from one sample, sequenced in a study of post-analysis software for immune sequencing data. General observations from the study: Patients used a handful of TRBV segments, including TRBV5-6, TRBV5-1 and TRBV20-1, more often than controls.

Libraries were made from TCR beta cDNA, and they carried unique molecular identifiers. One entry per CDR3 protein, called by TCRdb with MiXCR from the PCR reads. The data contain approximately 400,000 distinct CDR3 sequences, less than 40% of them singletons. No cognate antigen is known for these TCRs. The sequencing sample was made of blood. The source of these receptors is a girl between 10 and 17 years old with multiple sclerosis.

The chain has TRBV5-1 and TRBJ2-1, with 8 bases lining up with TRBD2. The better agreement between TRBJ2-7 and the DNA end casts doubt on the J call. Germline V gene lookup returns CDR1 SGHRS and CDR2 YFSETQ. The CDR3 extends over 13 amino acids. This chain's CDR3 is CASSPMAGGEQYF. CDR3 nucleotide sequence: TGCGCCAGCAGCCCGATGGCGGGGGGTGAGCAGTACTTC.

The V call is TRBV4-3, the J call TRBJ2-7, with 10 nucleotides matching TRBD1. The germline V gene has CDR1 LGHNA and CDR2 YSLEER. V was clipped by 1 base and J by 2 bases; unmatched bases: 5. This CDR3 comprises 16 residues. In DNA form, the CDR3 reads TGCGCCAGCAGCCAAGGGGGCGGACAGGGGGCCTACGAGCAGTACTTC. It codes for CASSQGGGQGAYEQYF.

The chain links TRBV10-3 to TRBJ2-3, with 11 bases aligning to TRBD1. CDR1 and CDR2 from the germline V gene are ENHRY and SYGVKD. The V gene end was trimmed by 6 bases and the J gene end by 4 bases; junction bases not matched to a gene: 18. This CDR3 is 19 amino acids long. The CDR3 is CAISAGQGGRAGAPDTQYF. The CDR3 DNA reads as TGTGCCATCAGCGCGGGACAGGGGGGACGAGCGGGGGCTCCAGATACGCAGTATTTT.

V and J are TRBV6-1 and TRBJ2-7, with 9 bases aligning to TRBD1. This CDR3 spans 14 amino acids. The germline V gene encodes CDR1 MNHNS and CDR2 SASEGT. J gave up 5 bases and V 5 bases, and 7 bases lay outside the gene matches. The CDR3 bases are TGTGCCAGCAGTACGGGACAGGGCTTGAACGAGCAGTACTTC. Its translation: CASSTGQGLNEQYF.

This chain uses TRBV28 with TRBJ2-6; D is undetermined. CDR3 length equals 16 residues. The germline V gene has CDR1 MDHEN and CDR2 SYDVKM. V lost 1 base to trimming and J lost 0 bases, with 7 bases between them. This CDR3 reads CASSLLVTSGANVLTF. CDR3 bases: TGTGCCAGCAGTTTATTGGTTACCTCTGGGGCCAACGTCCTGACTTTC.